Below, 27 T cell receptor beta chains from the same sample are listed, as sequenced in a study of T cell responses to AZD1222 COVID-19 vaccine. Sequencing was performed with immunoSEQ multiplex PCR; in TCRdb, only in-frame clones are kept and a portion is missing. Of 85,000 to 90,000 clones detected, about 90% appear once; the ten largest clones hold around 5%. Source: peripheral blood, taken on day 0 of MenACWY control vaccination. Receptors were obtained from an adult in good health.

CDR3 in amino acids: CASSHLTAGFHEQYF. The CDR3 DNA sequence: TGTGCCAGCAGCCATCTTACTGCGGGGTTTCACGAGCAGTACTTC. The genes are TRBV7-9 and TRBJ2-7; D possibly corresponds to TRBD2 (6 bases). CDR1 and CDR2 (germline): SEHNR, FQNEAQ (reference sequence). The CDR3 consists of 15 residues. V was pared by 5 bases and J by 5 bases, with 19 bases between.

The chain couples TRBV18 to TRBJ2-3, with 7 bases that match TRBD2. V trimming: 4 bases; J trimming: 5 bases; junction bases outside the gene matches: 6. The CDR3 runs to 14 residues. The germline V gene encodes CDR1 KGHSH and CDR2 LQKENI. The CDR3 region has the DNA TGTGCCAGCTCACAAGCGGGATTTGTAGATACGCAGTATTTT. Its protein product is CASSQAGFVDTQYF.

The chain carries TRBV6-1 and TRBJ1-3; 9 bases align to TRBD1. With V trimmed by 4 bases and J by 4 bases, 17 bases remained unmatched. CDR3 length equals 19 residues. The germline V gene encodes CDR1 MNHNS and CDR2 SASEGT. The CDR3 sequence is CASSATPGQGPTAGNTIYF. The CDR3 region has the DNA TGTGCCAGCAGTGCGACACCGGGACAGGGTCCCACGGCGGGAAACACCATATATTTT.

The chain carries TRBV5-8 and TRBJ2-7; TRBD1 might be the D (5 bases). Germline V lookup: CDR1 SGHTS, CDR2 YDEGEE. Trimming stripped 4 bases from V and 1 base from J, with 18 bases between. The CDR3 is 16 amino acids. CDR3 in amino acids: CASSPRTRTDSYEQYF. CDR3 in DNA: TGTGCCAGCAGCCCTAGGACACGGACGGATTCCTACGAGCAGTACTTC. The full variable domain, with the rest looked up from reference TRBV5-8 and TRBJ2-7, is EAGVTQSPTHLIKTRGQQATLRCSPISGHTSVYWYQQALGLGLQFLLWYDEGEERNRGNFPPRFSGRQFPNYSSELNVNALELEDSALYLCASSPRTRTDSYEQYFGPGTRLTVT.

The chain has TRBV5-1 and TRBJ2-1, with TRBD2 as a possible D gene (5 bases). With 1 base removed from V and 12 bases from J, the gap between germline ends came to 14 bases. Germline lookup yields CDR1 SGHRS and CDR2 YFSETQ. This CDR3 region has 13 residues. The CDR3 region has the DNA TGCGCCAGCAGCTTGTCCCCTAGCTCAGGGCAGTTCTTC. Translated: CASSLSPSSGQFF. Full variable domain (outside the CDR3, taken from reference TRBV5-1 and TRBJ2-1): KAGVTQTPRYLIKTRGQQVTLSCSPISGHRSVSWYQQTPGQGLQFLFEYFSETQRNKGNFPGRFSGRQFSNSRSEMNVSTLELGDSALYLCASSLSPSSGQFFGPGTRLTVL.

The chain recombines TRBV29-1 with TRBJ2-4, with TRBD1 identical over 9 bases. Per germline, CDR1 SQVTM and CDR2 ANQGSEA. This CDR3 comprises 11 residues. Germline trimming cut 6 bases from V and 13 bases from J; bases unmatched to any gene: 7. In nucleotides, the CDR3 is TGCAGCGTGAAGGACAGGGGTGGGCAGTACTTC. Protein: CSVKDRGGQYF.

This clone is deemed medium-sized. CDR3 sequence reads: CASSLLFPYNEQFF. The DNA of the CDR3 is TGTGCCAGCAGCTTACTATTCCCCTACAATGAGCAGTTCTTC. J is TRBJ2-1 and V is TRBV7-2; D is undetermined. The CDR3 runs to 14 residues. From germline, CDR1 is SGHTA and CDR2 FQGNSA. The V end lost 2 bases, the J end lost 2 bases, and 7 bases lay between the germline ends.

This clone was detected only a few times. Within the sample, other DNA sequences also encode this same CDR3. The V call is TRBV6-1, the J call TRBJ2-3, with D hard to call. The CDR3 consists of 12 residues. Per germline, CDR1 MNHNS and CDR2 SASEGT. The V gene lost 0 bases and the J gene lost 6 bases, with 4 bases spanning the gap. The CDR3 region has the DNA TGTGCCAGCAGTGAAGCGCTTGATACGCAGTATTTT. Translating it yields CASSEALDTQYF.

V usage is TRBV9 and J usage is TRBJ2-2; TRBD2 is a possible D gene (6 bases). Germline V CDR1 and CDR2: SGDLS, YYNGEE. The V and J ends lost 0 bases and 4 bases respectively, with 13 bases between them. The CDR3 loop spans 16 amino acids. The CDR3 loop is CASSVAGEAGTGELFF. Here the CDR3 DNA reads TGTGCCAGCAGCGTAGCGGGGGAGGCGGGCACCGGGGAGCTGTTTTTT.

V and J are TRBV28 and TRBJ1-2; D may be TRBD1 (5 bases). Trimming removed 2 bases at V and 4 bases at J, with 17 bases between. Germline CDR1 reads MDHEN; CDR2 reads SYDVKM. The CDR3 sequence is 16 residues long. CDR3 nucleotides: TGTGCCAGCAGTTTAACCCTCGGTGACAGCCCCTATGGCTACACCTTC. Its protein is CASSLTLGDSPYGYTF.

The rearrangement joins TRBV27 to TRBJ1-5; D not certain. Trimming pared 3 bases from V and 2 bases from J, leaving 5 bases between. The CDR3 consists of 13 residues. From germline, CDR1 is MNHEY and CDR2 SMNVEV (reference sequence). The CDR3 loop reads CASSFNRNQPQHF. The CDR3 DNA reads as TGTGCCAGCAGTTTTAATCGCAATCAGCCCCAGCATTTT.

The chain recombines TRBV27 with TRBJ1-1; D is ambiguous. The germline CDR1 and CDR2 sequences are MNHEY and SMNVEV (reference sequence). The CDR3 consists of 15 residues. Trimming removed 5 bases at V and 6 bases at J, with 19 bases between. CDR3 in DNA: TGTGCCAGCAGTCCGGACCTAGGGATAGGAGCTGAAGCTTTCTTT. Residues: CASSPDLGIGAEAFF.

The rearrangement links TRBV5-1 to TRBJ1-2; D may be TRBD1 (6 bases). V was cut by 3 bases and J by 0 bases, with 9 bases left in between. CDR1 SGHRS and CDR2 YFSETQ come from the germline V gene. The CDR3 has 14 residues. The DNA of the CDR3 is TGCGCCAGCAGCTACCGGACAGCTAACTATGGCTACACCTTC. Amino acid sequence: CASSYRTANYGYTF.

V is TRBV28 and J is TRBJ2-3; D might be TRBD1 or TRBD2, each matching 7 bases. Deletions cut 4 bases from V and 3 bases from J, with 17 bases between. This CDR3 contains 16 residues. The germline CDR1 and CDR2 sequences are MDHEN and SYDVKM. CDR3 residues: CASSSSSGGGTDTQYF. The CDR3 DNA reads as TGTGCCAGCAGTTCTTCCTCAGGGGGGGGTACAGATACGCAGTATTTT.

The chain is built from TRBV6-1 and TRBJ1-5; a weak D match, TRBD1 (5 bases). The germline V gene encodes CDR1 MNHNS and CDR2 SASEGT. V gave up 1 base and J gave up 7 bases, with 14 bases separating them. The CDR3 covers 15 residues. The CDR3: CASSEDLMGGQPQHF. CDR3 bases: TGTGCCAGCAGTGAAGATTTAATGGGGGGACAGCCCCAGCATTTT.

The V call is TRBV24-1, the J call TRBJ2-7, with 7 bases identical to TRBD1. The CDR3 sequence is 15 residues long. With V trimmed by 5 bases and J by 0 bases, 6 bases remained unmatched. Per germline, CDR1 KGHDR and CDR2 SFDVKD. For the CDR3, the DNA is TGTGCCACCAGTGGACCGGGACAGACCTCCTACGAGCAGTACTTC. This encodes CATSGPGQTSYEQYF.

V usage is TRBV6-5 and J usage is TRBJ1-2, with a tentative D call TRBD1 (6 bases). Per germline, CDR1 MNHEY and CDR2 SVGAGI. V shed 0 bases and J shed 6 bases, with 11 bases lying between them. The CDR3 is made up of 14 amino acids. The CDR3 nucleotides read TGTGCCAGCAGTTACTCAACAGGGCTCGATGGCTACACCTTC. This encodes CASSYSTGLDGYTF.

The chain carries TRBV27 and TRBJ1-1; tentative D call: TRBD1 (6 bases). This CDR3 has 14 amino acids. Germline CDR1 reads MNHEY; CDR2 reads SMNVEV (reference sequence). V was clipped by 3 bases and J by 2 bases, with 10 bases between them. DNA of the CDR3: TGTGCCAGCAGTTTCTTACAGGGTAACACTGAAGCTTTCTTT. It yields the protein CASSFLQGNTEAFF.

The J gene is TRBJ2-3, the V gene TRBV18; tentative D call: TRBD2 (6 bases). V gave up 8 bases and J gave up 0 bases, with 21 bases separating them. From germline, CDR1 is KGHSH and CDR2 LQKENI. The CDR3 is 17 residues long. CDR3 DNA: TGTGCCAGCCTCCTCGACCGGGGGTTGACTAGCACAGATACGCAGTATTTT. Amino acids: CASLLDRGLTSTDTQYF.

The CDR3 protein is CASSDSGLQTQYF. CDR3 nucleotide sequence: TGTGCCAGCAGTGACTCTGGACTCCAGACCCAGTACTTC. This chain uses TRBV6-4 with TRBJ2-5; possible D gene TRBD2, 5 bases. The CDR3 is 13 amino acids. Between the trimmed V and J ends, which lost 0 bases and 6 bases, there was a span of 8 bases. The germline gives CDR1 MRHNA, CDR2 SNTAGT.

This chain uses TRBV9 with TRBJ2-2, with TRBD2 as a possible D gene (7 bases). The V and J ends lost 7 bases and 1 base respectively, with 14 bases between them. The CDR3 has 15 residues. Germline loops: CDR1 SGDLS, CDR2 YYNGEE. The CDR3 spells CASSGGSRNTGELFF. CDR3 in DNA: TGTGCCAGCTCGGGGGGCTCAAGGAACACCGGGGAGCTGTTTTTT. The whole variable domain, remainder taken from reference TRBV9 and TRBJ2-2, is DSGVTQTPKHLITATGQRVTLRCSPRSGDLSVYWYQQSLDQGLQFLIQYYNGEERAKGNILERFSAQQFPDLHSELNLSSLELGDSALYFCASSGGSRNTGELFFGEGSRLTVL.

In nucleotides, the CDR3 is TGTGCCAGCAGCCAAGATAGCCAGGGGGAAGACGAGCAGTACTTC. Translating it yields CASSQDSQGEDEQYF. This chain uses TRBV3-1 (or the pseudogene TRBV3-2) with TRBJ2-7, with 7 bases matching TRBD1. The V gene's germline CDR1 is LGHDT and CDR2 YNNKEL (reference sequence). V shed 0 bases, J shed 5 bases, and the junction held 7 bases outside the gene matches. The CDR3 consists of 15 residues.

The chain is built from TRBV9 and TRBJ2-7, with 8 bases lining up with TRBD2. After removal of 1 base from V and 0 bases from J, the junction contained 6 bases not matched to a gene. The length of the CDR3 is 16 residues. Germline V gene data show CDR1 as SGDLS and CDR2 as YYNGEE. CDR3 protein: CASSVTPSGHSYEQYF. In nucleotides, the CDR3 is TGTGCCAGCAGCGTAACCCCTAGCGGGCACTCCTACGAGCAGTACTTC.

The chain has TRBV5-1 and TRBJ2-1; possibly TRBD1 or TRBD2 for D (6 bases each). The germline gives CDR1 SGHRS, CDR2 YFSETQ. The CDR3 runs to 15 residues. The germline V and J ends were trimmed by 2 bases and 4 bases, with 13 bases remaining between them. The CDR3 loop is CASSLGGREYNEQFF. The CDR3 DNA reads as TGCGCCAGCAGCTTAGGGGGGCGCGAGTACAATGAGCAGTTCTTC.

The chain uses TRBV11-1 and TRBJ2-2; a possible D gene is TRBD2 (5 bases). Per the germline V gene, CDR1 is SGHAT and CDR2 is FQDESV (reference sequence). The V and J ends lost 4 bases and 6 bases respectively, with 6 bases between them. The CDR3 covers 12 residues. The CDR3 spells CASSSGAGELFF. The CDR3 DNA reads TGTGCCAGCAGCTCCGGGGCCGGGGAGCTGTTTTTT.

This clone was observed a single time. V gene TRBV25-1 combines with J gene TRBJ2-5; D is undetermined. The germline CDR1 and CDR2 sequences are MGHDK and SYGVNS. The CDR3 covers 12 residues. V was cut by 5 bases and J by 0 bases, with 4 bases left in between. CDR3 sequence (DNA): TGTGCCAGCAGTTTCTACCAAGAGACCCAGTACTTC. Protein product: CASSFYQETQYF. The whole variable domain, filled in from reference TRBV25-1 and TRBJ2-5, reads EADIYQTPRYLVIGTGKKITLECSQTMGHDKMYWYQQDPGMELHLIHYSYGVNSTEKGDLSSESTVSRIRTEHFPLTLESARPSHTSQYLCASSFYQETQYFGPGTRLLVL.

The V gene is TRBV24-1, the J gene TRBJ1-3; D perhaps matches TRBD1 (5 bases). The CDR3 spans 14 residues. V dropped 6 bases and J dropped 0 bases, with 8 bases sitting between them. Germline V gene lookup returns CDR1 KGHDR and CDR2 SFDVKD. The CDR3 coding sequence is TGTGCCACCAGTTCGGGGGGCTCTGGAAACACCATATATTTT. Amino acid sequence: CATSSGGSGNTIYF.